The rows below give T cell receptor beta chains drawn from one sample of a study of Ad26.COV2.S vaccination and SARS-CoV-2 variants. This table comes from immunoSEQ multiplex PCR, and its TCRdb copy is limited to in-frame clones, with some not included. The table has hundreds of thousands of clones, approximately 92% seen once. The sample was peripheral blood, taken in a trial of Ad26.COV2.S vaccine versus placebo. The receptors were sampled from a person aged 18 to 65 who received the Ad26.COV2.S COVID-19 vaccine or a placebo. Each CDR3 is given with its conserved first and last residue. The order of the fields is V gene, D gene, clone size, J gene, CDR3 protein, CDR3 DNA. D genes are given only for firm matches. Clone sizes are given selectively: once, few, many, or a class where the clone is expanded.

>TRBV3-1/TRBV3-2|.|.|TRBJ2-1
CASSLGAETYNEQFF
TGTGCCAGCAGCCTCGGGGCGGAAACCTACAATGAGCAGTTCTTC
>TRBV5-1|.|.|TRBJ1-3
CASSLDHSGNTIYF
TGCGCCAGCAGCTTGGACCACTCTGGAAACACCATATATTTT
>TRBV2|.|once|TRBJ2-1
CASKVGRPLRHEQFF
TGTGCCAGCAAGGTGGGAAGACCGCTCCGCCATGAGCAGTTCTTC
>TRBV7-8|.|.|TRBJ2-2
CASSPDSYANTGELFF
TGTGCCAGCAGCCCCGACAGCTACGCGAACACCGGGGAGCTGTTTTTT
>TRBV6-5|.|.|TRBJ2-5
CASSPDIQETQYF
TGTGCCAGCAGTCCGGACATTCAAGAGACCCAGTACTTC
>TRBV30|TRBD1|.|TRBJ1-2
CAWGYDRGRGYTF
TGTGCCTGGGGTTACGACAGGGGTCGGGGCTACACCTTC
>TRBV4-2|.|.|TRBJ2-3
CASSRARQSGTDTQYF
TGTGCCAGCAGCCGCGCACGACAGTCTGGAACAGATACGCAGTATTTT
>TRBV20-1|.|once|TRBJ1-3
CSASSSGNTIYF
TGCAGTGCTAGTAGTTCGGGAAACACCATATATTTT
>TRBV18|.|.|TRBJ2-1
CASSPTLGNEQFF
TGTGCCAGCTCACCGACCTTGGGGAATGAGCAGTTCTTC
>TRBV10-3|.|.|TRBJ1-1
CAISDGWDTEAFF
TGTGCCATCAGTGACGGGTGGGACACTGAAGCTTTCTTT
>TRBV12-3/TRBV12-4|TRBD1|.|TRBJ1-2
CASRDRGWGYTF
TGTGCCAGCCGAGACAGGGGATGGGGCTACACCTTC
>TRBV9|.|.|TRBJ2-2
CASDRWGGRGLNTGELFF
TGTGCCAGCGATCGGTGGGGAGGTAGGGGGCTGAACACCGGGGAGCTGTTTTTT
>TRBV18|TRBD1|.|TRBJ2-3
CASSPFRDRVDTQYF
TGTGCCAGCTCACCATTCCGGGACAGGGTCGATACGCAGTATTTT
>TRBV4-3|.|few|TRBJ1-6
CASSSRDYNSPLHF
TGCGCCAGCAGCTCGAGAGATTATAATTCACCCCTCCACTTT
>TRBV28|.|.|TRBJ1-5
CASSYTVNQPQHF
TGTGCCAGCAGTTATACGGTTAATCAGCCCCAGCATTTT
>TRBV28|TRBD2|once|TRBJ2-7
CASSGGRGNYEQYF
TGTGCCAGCAGTGGGGGGAGGGGTAACTACGAGCAGTACTTC
>TRBV4-2|.|.|TRBJ2-5
CASSQRGGVLGETQYF
TGTGCCAGCAGCCAACGGGGCGGGGTCTTAGGAGAGACCCAGTACTTC
>TRBV7-9|TRBD1|.|TRBJ1-6
CASAPTGASPLHF
TGTGCCAGCGCCCCGACAGGGGCATCACCCCTCCACTTT
>TRBV7-9|TRBD2|.|TRBJ2-1
CASSLTGGPGAYNEQFF
TGTGCCAGCAGCTTAACGGGAGGCCCTGGGGCCTACAATGAGCAGTTCTTC
>TRBV6-2/TRBV6-3|.|.|TRBJ2-1
CASSYFAGRSYNEQFF
TGTGCCAGCAGTTACTTTGCGGGGCGCTCCTACAATGAGCAGTTCTTC
>TRBV30|.|.|TRBJ1-2
CAWTRVYDGYTF
TGTGCCTGGACCAGGGTGTACGATGGCTACACCTTC
>TRBV6-1|.|.|TRBJ2-3
CASSETGPTQYF
TGTGCCAGCAGTGAGACAGGTCCGACGCAGTATTTT
>TRBV5-1|TRBD1|.|TRBJ1-1
CASSITTGRNTEAFF
TGCGCCAGCAGCATAACGACAGGGAGGAACACTGAAGCTTTCTTT
>TRBV6-2/TRBV6-3|.|.|TRBJ2-1
CASSPRQQYNEQFF
TGTGCCAGCAGTCCGCGACAGCAATACAATGAGCAGTTCTTC
>TRBV11-2|TRBD2|.|TRBJ2-3
CASSFAGEVSDTQYF
TGTGCCAGCAGCTTCGCGGGGGAAGTTTCAGATACGCAGTATTTT
>TRBV4-3|.|.|TRBJ2-1
CASSQDNGNEQFF
TGCGCCAGCAGCCAAGATAACGGTAATGAGCAGTTCTTC
>TRBV20-1|.|.|TRBJ2-5
CSARWQETQYF
TGCAGTGCTAGATGGCAAGAGACCCAGTACTTC
>TRBV7-8|.|.|TRBJ1-5
CASSLPGRGEVSNQPQHF
TGTGCCAGCAGCTTACCGGGGCGGGGAGAAGTTAGCAATCAGCCCCAGCATTTT
>TRBV18|.|.|TRBJ2-3
CASSPGGSTDTQYF
TGTGCCAGCTCACCAGGCGGCAGCACAGATACGCAGTATTTT
>TRBV29-1|.|.|TRBJ2-1
CSVEEGRGASYNEQFF
TGCAGCGTTGAAGAAGGTCGGGGGGCCAGCTACAATGAGCAGTTCTTC
>TRBV5-1|.|.|TRBJ2-4
CASSLGWTEKNIQYF
TGCGCCAGCAGCTTGGGGTGGACAGAAAAAAACATTCAGTACTTC
>TRBV2|.|.|TRBJ2-3
CASGRSTDTQYF
TGTGCCAGCGGGCGTAGCACAGATACGCAGTATTTT
>TRBV19|TRBD2|.|TRBJ2-1
CASSIGLAGYNEQFF
TGTGCCAGTAGCATCGGACTAGCGGGTTACAATGAGCAGTTCTTC
>TRBV5-4|.|.|TRBJ2-5
CASSRNGGLQETQYF
TGTGCCAGCAGCCGGAACGGGGGATTACAAGAGACCCAGTACTTC
>TRBV2|.|.|TRBJ2-6
CASSGWLTSGANVLTF
TGTGCCAGCAGTGGGTGGCTGACCTCTGGGGCCAACGTCCTGACTTTC
>TRBV19|.|few|TRBJ1-5
CASRRQANQPQHF
TGTGCCAGTCGGAGACAGGCGAATCAGCCCCAGCATTTT
>TRBV4-2|.|.|TRBJ2-3
CASSQDLELRAPDTQYF
TGTGCCAGCAGCCAAGATCTGGAGCTTAGGGCGCCAGATACGCAGTATTTT
>TRBV6-6|TRBD1|.|TRBJ2-1
CASTSGTGDHNEQFF
TGTGCCAGCACTTCCGGGACAGGGGACCACAATGAGCAGTTCTTC
>TRBV25-1|.|.|TRBJ2-6
CATRDSWGTGANVLTF
TGTGCCACGCGGGACAGTTGGGGCACTGGGGCCAACGTCCTGACTTTC
>TRBV28|.|.|TRBJ1-4
CACRRSRVNEKLFF
TGTGCCTGCAGAAGATCGCGGGTTAATGAAAAACTGTTTTTT
>TRBV19|TRBD1|.|TRBJ1-5
CATRDRGLLPQHF
TGTGCCACCAGGGACAGGGGACTTCTGCCCCAGCATTTT